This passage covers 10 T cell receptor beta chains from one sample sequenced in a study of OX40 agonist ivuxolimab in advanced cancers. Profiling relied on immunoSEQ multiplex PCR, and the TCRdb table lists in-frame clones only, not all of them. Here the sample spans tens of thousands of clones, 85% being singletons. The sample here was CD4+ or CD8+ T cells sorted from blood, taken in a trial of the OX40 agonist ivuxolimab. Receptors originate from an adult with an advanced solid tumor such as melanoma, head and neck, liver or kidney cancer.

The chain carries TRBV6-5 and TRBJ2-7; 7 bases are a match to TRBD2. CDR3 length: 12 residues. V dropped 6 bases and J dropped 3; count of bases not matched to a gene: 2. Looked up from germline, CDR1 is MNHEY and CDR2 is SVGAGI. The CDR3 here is CASRTGGYEQYF. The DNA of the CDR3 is TGTGCCAGCAGGACGGGAGGCTACGAGCAGTACTTC.

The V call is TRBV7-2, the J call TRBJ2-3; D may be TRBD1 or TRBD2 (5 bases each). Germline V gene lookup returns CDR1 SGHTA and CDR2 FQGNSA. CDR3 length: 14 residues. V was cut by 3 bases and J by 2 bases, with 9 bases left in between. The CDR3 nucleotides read TGTGCCAGCAGCTTGCTGGGACCCACAGATACGCAGTATTTT. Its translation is CASSLLGPTDTQYF.

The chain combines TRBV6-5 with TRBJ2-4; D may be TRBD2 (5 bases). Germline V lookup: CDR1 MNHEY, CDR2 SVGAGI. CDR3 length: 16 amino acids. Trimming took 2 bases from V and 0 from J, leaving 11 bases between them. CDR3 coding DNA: TGTGCCAGCAGTTACGAGGGCATTCTAGCCAAAAACATTCAGTACTTC. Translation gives CASSYEGILAKNIQYF.

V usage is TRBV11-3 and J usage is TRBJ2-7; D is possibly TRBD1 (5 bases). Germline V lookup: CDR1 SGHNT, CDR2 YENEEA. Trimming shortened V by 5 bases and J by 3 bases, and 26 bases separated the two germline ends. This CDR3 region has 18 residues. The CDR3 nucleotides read TGTGCCAGCAGCCCTCCCCCATGGGGCCCTGGGCGGAACTACGAGCAGTACTTC. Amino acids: CASSPPPWGPGRNYEQYF. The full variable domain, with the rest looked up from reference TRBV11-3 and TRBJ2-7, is EAGVVQSPRYKIIEKKQPVAFWCNPISGHNTLYWYLQNLGQGPELLIRYENEEAVDDSQLPKDRFSAERLKGVDSTLKIQPAELGDSAVYLCASSPPPWGPGRNYEQYFGPGTRLTVT.

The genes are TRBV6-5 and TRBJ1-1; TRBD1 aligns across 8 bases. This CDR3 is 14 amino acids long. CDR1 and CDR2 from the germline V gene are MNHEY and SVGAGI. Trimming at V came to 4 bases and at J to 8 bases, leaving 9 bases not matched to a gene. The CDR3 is CASSSDDRGVEAFF. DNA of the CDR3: TGTGCCAGCAGTTCCGACGACAGGGGAGTAGAAGCTTTCTTT.

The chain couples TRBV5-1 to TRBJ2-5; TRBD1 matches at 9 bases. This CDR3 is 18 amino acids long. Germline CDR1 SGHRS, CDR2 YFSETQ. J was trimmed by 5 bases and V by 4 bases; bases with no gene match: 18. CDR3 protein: CASSLNFYTGGAGETQYF. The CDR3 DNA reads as TGCGCCAGCAGCCTTAACTTCTATACAGGGGGCGCAGGGGAGACCCAGTACTTC.

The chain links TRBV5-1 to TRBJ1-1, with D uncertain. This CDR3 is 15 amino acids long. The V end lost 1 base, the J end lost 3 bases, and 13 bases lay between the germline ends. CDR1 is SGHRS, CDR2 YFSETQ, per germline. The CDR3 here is CASSLRVFGDTEAFF. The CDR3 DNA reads TGCGCCAGCAGCTTGAGAGTGTTTGGGGACACTGAAGCTTTCTTT. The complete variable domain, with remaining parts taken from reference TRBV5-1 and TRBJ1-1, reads KAGVTQTPRYLIKTRGQQVTLSCSPISGHRSVSWYQQTPGQGLQFLFEYFSETQRNKGNFPGRFSGRQFSNSRSEMNVSTLELGDSALYLCASSLRVFGDTEAFFGQGTRLTVV.

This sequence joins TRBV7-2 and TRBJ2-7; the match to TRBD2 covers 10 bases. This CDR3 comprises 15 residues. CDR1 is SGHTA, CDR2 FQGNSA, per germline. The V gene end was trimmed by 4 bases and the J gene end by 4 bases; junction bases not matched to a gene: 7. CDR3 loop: CASSSAGGAQYEQYF. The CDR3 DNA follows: TGTGCCAGCAGCTCAGCGGGGGGGGCGCAGTACGAGCAGTACTTC.

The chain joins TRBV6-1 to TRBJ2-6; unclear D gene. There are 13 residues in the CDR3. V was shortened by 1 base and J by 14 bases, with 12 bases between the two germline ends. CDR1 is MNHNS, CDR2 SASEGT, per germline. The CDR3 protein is CASSEVNRPILTF. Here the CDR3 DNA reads TGTGCCAGCAGTGAAGTTAACCGCCCCATCCTGACTTTC.

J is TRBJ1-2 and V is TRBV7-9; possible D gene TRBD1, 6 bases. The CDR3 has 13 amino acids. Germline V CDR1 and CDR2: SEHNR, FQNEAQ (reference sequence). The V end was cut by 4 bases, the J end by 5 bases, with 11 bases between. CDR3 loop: CASSSRTEYGYTF. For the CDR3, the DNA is TGTGCCAGCAGCTCTAGGACAGAGTATGGCTACACCTTC.